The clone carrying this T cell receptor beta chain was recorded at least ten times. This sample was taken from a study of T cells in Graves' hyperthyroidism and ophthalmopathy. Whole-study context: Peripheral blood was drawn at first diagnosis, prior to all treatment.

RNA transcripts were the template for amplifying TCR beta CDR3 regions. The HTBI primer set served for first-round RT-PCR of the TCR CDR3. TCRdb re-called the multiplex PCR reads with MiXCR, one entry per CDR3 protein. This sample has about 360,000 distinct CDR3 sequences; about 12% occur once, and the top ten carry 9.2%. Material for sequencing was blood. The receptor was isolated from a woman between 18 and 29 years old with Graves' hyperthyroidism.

CDR3 protein: CASSDIAAVRTGELFF. The CDR3 bases are TGTGCCAGCAGTGATATTGCGGCAGTCCGGACCGGGGAGCTGTTTTTT. This chain joins TRBV6-1 and TRBJ2-2; D gene uncertain. The CDR3 spans 16 residues. Germline CDR1 is MNHNS and CDR2 is SASEGT. Trimming removed 3 bases from V and 5 bases from J, with 16 bases in between.